This paragraph covers one T cell receptor (beta chain) sequence. These data originate in a study of blood T cell repertoires in COVID-19. Whole-study context: Acute-phase and convalescent COVID-19 samples originated in the United States, Italy and Spain. PBMCs, B-cell-depleted T cells, or T cells were the source of the cDNA or gDNA that made up the material.

As handled by the study authors: Estimated nucleated cell counts came from reference gene primer amplification. Repertoires were generated with immunoSEQ multiplex PCR, while TCRdb's copy carries only in-frame clones and drops some. For V, J and clone size, that table is used; D and trimming come from the DNA. Counted here are about 160,000 clones, over 85% occurring once; the ten biggest clones make up 3.5% to 5%. CDR1 and CDR2 (germline): LNHDA, SQIVND (reference sequence). This CDR3 spans 12 amino acids. V was clipped by 6 bases and J by 7 bases, with 7 bases between them. The chain carries TRBV19 and TRBJ1-6; no definite D call. This TCR came from a woman between 45 and 65 years old with acute or convalescent COVID-19. The sequenced sample was peripheral blood. The CDR3 DNA sequence: TGTGCCAGTAGCCGAGCCAATTCACCCCTCCACTTT. As protein: CASSRANSPLHF.